This TCR beta chain stems from a study of immune heterogeneity within non-small cell lung tumors. Study-level results: Tumor sites within a patient were found to share identical dominant CDR3 beta clonotypes, and site-unique high-frequency clones were also present.

Remarks on this clonotype: The antigen is unknown. One end of the junction varies from germline; a read error may be responsible.

Samples each supplied approximately 600 ng of bulk tumor genomic DNA as template. Biopsies, several per primary tumor and spaced far apart, were collected during surgery. Curative surgery was performed on patients who had untreated, newly diagnosed non-small cell lung cancer. TCR beta CDR3 was amplified by multiplex PCR using 32 V and 13 J primers. One entry per CDR3 protein, called by TCRdb with MiXCR from the multiplex PCR reads. Among roughly 4,000 distinct CDR3 sequences listed, 24% were seen once. The CDR3 is made up of 18 amino acids. The germline CDR1 and CDR2 sequences are GTSNPN and SVGIG (reference sequence).

The sample comprised lung tumor tissue. The sequence was collected from a man over 45 with non-small cell lung cancer. The chain is built from TRBV30 and TRBJ2-5, with TRBD2 matching 14 bases. This CDR3 is CTWGRGLAGVRVRETQYF. CDR3 coding DNA: TGTACCTGGGGCCGGGGACTAGCGGGAGTACGCGTACGCGAGACCCAGTACTTC.